Below, 15 T cell receptor beta chains from the same sample are listed, as sequenced in a study of Ad26.COV2.S vaccination and SARS-CoV-2 variants. Specified treatment: 15 to 20 received Ad26.COV2.S at low or high dose, single or two shots; 5 received placebo; per-sample allocation not given. The investigators took samples on day 63 after the first vaccine or placebo injection. Profiling relied on immunoSEQ multiplex PCR, and the TCRdb table lists in-frame clones only, not all of them. There are hundreds of thousands of clones in the sample; roughly 90% occur only once, and approximately 1.5% lies in the top ten. Here the sequenced sample was peripheral blood, taken in a trial of Ad26.COV2.S vaccine versus placebo. The receptors were gathered from a person between 18 and 65 years old who received the Ad26.COV2.S COVID-19 vaccine or a placebo.

The J gene is TRBJ1-2, the V gene TRBV13; no clear D gene. Germline assignment: CDR1 PRHDT and CDR2 FYEKMQ (reference sequence). The CDR3 length is 13 residues. The V gene lost 3 bases and the J gene lost 6 bases, with 11 bases spanning the gap. DNA for the CDR3: TGTGCCAGCAGCTTGAGGCGGTGGGATGGCTACACCTTC. Protein: CASSLRRWDGYTF.

The genes are TRBV24-1 and TRBJ2-7, with 8 bases fitting TRBD1. Germline CDR1 KGHDR, CDR2 SFDVKD. This CDR3 has 17 amino acids. With 4 bases clipped from V and 2 bases from J, the junction kept 12 bases outside the gene matches. CDR3 loop: CATSELKDRETTYEQYF. CDR3 sequence (DNA): TGTGCCACCAGTGAACTTAAGGACAGGGAAACTACCTACGAGCAGTACTTC.

J is TRBJ2-3 and V is TRBV18; a possible D gene is TRBD2 (6 bases). The CDR3 extends over 13 amino acids. V was clipped by 8 bases and J by 0 bases, with 9 bases between them. Germline V gives CDR1 KGHSH, CDR2 LQKENI. The CDR3: CASGEVSTDTQYF. The DNA of the CDR3 is TGTGCCAGCGGGGAGGTTAGCACAGATACGCAGTATTTT.

The rearrangement joins TRBV4-1 to TRBJ1-2; a weak D match, TRBD1 (6 bases). From germline, CDR1 is MGHRA and CDR2 YSYEKL. Trimming left V 4 bases short and J 6 bases short, with 21 bases between. The CDR3 is 16 residues long. The CDR3 nucleotides read TGCGCCAGCAGCCGATCGGCAGGGGCAGGGGAAAATGGCTACACCTTC. It codes for CASSRSAGAGENGYTF.

A word on this clone: Since a much larger clone is just one base distant, this may be a read error. The chain is built from TRBV7-2 and TRBJ2-2, with D perhaps assigned TRBD1 or TRBD2 (5 bases each). From germline, CDR1 is SGHTA and CDR2 FQGNSA. This CDR3 comprises 14 residues. With 2 bases removed from V and 4 bases from J, the gap between germline ends came to 8 bases. The CDR3: CASSLSGTTGELFF. The CDR3 bases are TGTGCCAGCAGCTTATCCGGGACCACCGGGGAGCTGTTTTTT. Looking up the rest from reference TRBV7-2 and TRBJ2-2 gives the full variable domain: GAGVSQSPSNKVTEKGKDVELRCDPISGHTALYWYRQSLGQGLEFLIYFQGNSAPDKSGLPSDRFSAERTGGSVSTLTIQRTQQEDSAVYLCASSLSGTTGELFFGEGSRLTVL.

The rearrangement joins TRBV14 to TRBJ1-1; 7 nucleotides match TRBD1. The V segment lost 1 base and the J segment 8 bases; nucleotides outside the gene matches: 7. This CDR3 region has 14 residues. Per germline, CDR1 SGHDN and CDR2 FVKESK. The CDR3 bases are TGTGCCAGCAGCCAAGTGTTCAGGGGGGGAGAAGCTTTCTTT. Protein product: CASSQVFRGGEAFF. The entire variable domain, with the rest obtained from reference TRBV14 and TRBJ1-1, is as follows: EAGVTQFPSHSVIEKGQTVTLRCDPISGHDNLYWYRRVMGKEIKFLLHFVKESKQDESGMPNNRFLAERTGGTYSTLKVQPAELEDSGVYFCASSQVFRGGEAFFGQGTRLTVV.

V usage is TRBV6-6 and J usage is TRBJ1-2; a possible D gene is TRBD1 (6 bases). Trimming shortened V by 6 bases and J by 4 bases, and 12 bases separated the two germline ends. The CDR3 length is 13 residues. Germline V gene sequence: CDR1 MNHNY, CDR2 SVGAGI (reference sequence). CDR3 amino acids: CASRPQGPYGYTF. The CDR3 nucleotides read TGTGCCAGCAGACCACAGGGTCCCTATGGCTACACCTTC.

V is TRBV6-5 and J is TRBJ2-7; D uncertain. V lost 0 bases, J lost 8 bases, and 5 bases lay in between. In germline, CDR1 is MNHEY, CDR2 SVGAGI. This CDR3 has 11 amino acids. The CDR3 bases are TGTGCCAGCAGTTACTCGATGCAGCAGTACTTC. As protein: CASSYSMQQYF.

This chain connects TRBV7-2 to TRBJ2-1; 9 nucleotides agree with TRBD2. V shed 3 bases and J 4 bases; nucleotides not matched to a gene: 4. This CDR3 region has 15 residues. The germline CDR1 and CDR2 sequences are SGHTA and FQGNSA. The CDR3 loop reads CASSFQAGGYNEQFF. CDR3 nucleotides: TGTGCCAGCAGCTTCCAAGCGGGAGGTTACAATGAGCAGTTCTTC. Drawing the rest from reference TRBV7-2 and TRBJ2-1, the complete variable domain is GAGVSQSPSNKVTEKGKDVELRCDPISGHTALYWYRQSLGQGLEFLIYFQGNSAPDKSGLPSDRFSAERTGGSVSTLTIQRTQQEDSAVYLCASSFQAGGYNEQFFGPGTRLTVL.

The chain links TRBV27 to TRBJ1-2; 9 bases map to TRBD1. Germline trimming cut 2 bases from V and 4 bases from J; bases unmatched to any gene: 2. Germline V lookup: CDR1 MNHEY, CDR2 SMNVEV (reference sequence). The length of the CDR3 is 14 residues. CDR3 sequence (DNA): TGTGCCAGCAGTTTACTGGGACAGGGCTATGGCTACACCTTC. The encoded protein is CASSLLGQGYGYTF.

The chain combines TRBV5-4 with TRBJ1-6; the match to TRBD1 covers 11 bases. The CDR3 spans 16 residues. The germline V gene encodes CDR1 SGHNT and CDR2 YYREEE (reference sequence). The V and J ends lost 4 bases and 10 bases, in that order; junction bases with no gene match: 10. This chain's CDR3 is CASSRGAGTGGSPLHF. DNA for the CDR3: TGTGCCAGCAGCCGCGGGGCCGGGACAGGGGGGTCACCCCTCCACTTT.

This sequence joins TRBV7-3 and TRBJ2-7, with TRBD1 matching 7 bases. Looked up from germline, CDR1 is SGHTA and CDR2 is FQGTGA. The V and J ends lost 4 bases and 6 bases, in that order; junction bases with no gene match: 6. The CDR3 spans 13 residues. The CDR3 spells CASSSRQGGEQYF. The CDR3 DNA follows: TGTGCCAGCAGCTCCCGACAGGGTGGCGAGCAGTACTTC.

CDR3 region: CASGHPQGSGANVLTF. CDR3 nucleotide sequence: TGTGCCAGCGGACATCCACAGGGCTCTGGGGCCAACGTCCTGACTTTC. The V gene is TRBV5-8, the J gene TRBJ2-6; D may be TRBD1 (6 bases). Germline CDR1 reads SGHTS; CDR2 reads YDEGEE. The CDR3 runs 16 residues. Trimming cost V 7 bases and J 0 bases, with 14 bases left between them.

The rearrangement links TRBV24-1 to TRBJ2-3; 8 bases are shared with TRBD1. Germline CDR1 and CDR2: KGHDR and SFDVKD. V was pared by 0 bases and J by 4 bases, with 2 bases of the junction left unmatched. The CDR3 length is 15 residues. The CDR3 DNA reads TGTGCCACCAGTGATTTGGGACAGGGAGCAGATACGCAGTATTTT. Protein sequence: CATSDLGQGADTQYF.

This clone was recorded a few times. The CDR3 nucleotides are TGCAGTGCTGACGGGGTACTTGAGCAGTTCTTC. It is translated as CSADGVLEQFF. The chain couples TRBV20-1 to TRBJ2-1; a possible D gene is TRBD2 (5 bases). Germline loops: CDR1 DFQATT, CDR2 SNEGSKA (reference sequence). Trimming removed 5 bases at V and 9 bases at J, with 11 bases between. The CDR3 spans 11 residues.